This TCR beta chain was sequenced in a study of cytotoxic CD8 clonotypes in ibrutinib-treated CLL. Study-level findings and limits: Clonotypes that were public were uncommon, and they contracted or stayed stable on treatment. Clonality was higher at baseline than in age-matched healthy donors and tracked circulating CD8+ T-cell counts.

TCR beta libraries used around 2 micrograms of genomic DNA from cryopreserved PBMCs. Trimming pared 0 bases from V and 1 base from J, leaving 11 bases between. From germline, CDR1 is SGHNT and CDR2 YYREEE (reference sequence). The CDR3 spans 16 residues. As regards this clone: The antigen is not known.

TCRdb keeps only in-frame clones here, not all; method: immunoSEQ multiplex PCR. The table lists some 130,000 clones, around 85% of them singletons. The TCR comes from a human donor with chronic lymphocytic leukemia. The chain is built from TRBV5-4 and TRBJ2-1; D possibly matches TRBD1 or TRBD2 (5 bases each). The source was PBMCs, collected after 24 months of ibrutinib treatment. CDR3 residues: CASSLAGAGSYNEQFF. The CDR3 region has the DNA TGTGCCAGCAGCTTGGCCGGGGCCGGATCCTACAATGAGCAGTTCTTC. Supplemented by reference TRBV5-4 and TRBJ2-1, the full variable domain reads ETGVTQSPTHLIKTRGQQVTLRCSSQSGHNTVSWYQQALGQGPQFIFQYYREEENGRGNFPPRFSGLQFPNYSSELNVNALELDDSALYLCASSLAGAGSYNEQFFGPGTRLTVL.